This T cell receptor (beta chain) was found in a study of early T cells in non-severe SARS-CoV-2 infection. Study-level information: Sequenced material consisted of bulk RNA (from unsorted whole blood), and chains were unpaired. General study points: Anti-spike CD8 responses were favored in VDJdb matching, and private and CD4 specificities were missed.

This clonotype appeared many times. The antigen is unknown. Attachment of unique molecular identifiers to individual cDNA molecules was performed. TCRdb reprocessed the 5' RACE reads via MiXCR and lists one record per CDR3 protein. The table lists fewer than 100,000 distinct CDR3 sequences, around 14% of them singletons. The V and J ends lost 4 bases and 0 bases respectively, with 10 bases between them. This CDR3 is 14 amino acids long. The germline gives CDR1 SGHRS, CDR2 YFSETQ. The sequencing sample was made of whole blood. The sequence was obtained from an adult who was a healthcare worker with PCR-confirmed SARS-CoV-2 infection or an uninfected control (not recorded which). This chain connects TRBV5-1 to TRBJ2-5; a weak D match, TRBD2 (5 bases). The DNA of the CDR3 is TGCGCCAGCAGCCAACCGGGAAACCAAGAGACCCAGTACTTC. This codes for CASSQPGNQETQYF.